The 6 T cell receptor beta chains presented below share a single source sample, sequenced in a study of regulatory T cells in long-lasting Graves disease. As for time point: persistent/refractory GD, antithyroid drugs over 5 years with positive TRAb. Extracted PBMC RNA gave rise to the TCR library. Both iRepertoire HTBI primers and Arm-PCR of CDR3 regions were used to build the TCR beta libraries. TCRdb passed the multiplex PCR reads through MiXCR, listing each CDR3 protein once. The table records over 300,000 distinct CDR3 sequences, 15% to 20% of them present only once. Source: peripheral blood mononuclear cells (PBMCs), taken when the disease was refractory, from a patient treated with antithyroid drugs. The receptor source for this set is a female donor with Graves disease.

The sample holds many counts of this clonotype. This chain uses TRBV2 with TRBJ1-6, with D perhaps matching TRBD1 (6 bases). CDR3 length: 15 residues. The germline CDR1 and CDR2 sequences are SNHLY and FYNNEI. With 6 bases removed from V and 7 bases from J, the gap between germline ends came to 16 bases. CDR3 loop: CASSPRGQANSPLHF. As DNA, the CDR3 is TGTGCCAGCAGCCCCCGGGGGCAGGCAAATTCACCCCTCCACTTT.

This clonotype appeared many times. The chain carries TRBV4-1 and TRBJ2-7, with D hard to call. Trimming pared 4 bases from V and 0 bases from J, leaving 16 bases between. The CDR3 spans 16 residues. Germline V gene data show CDR1 as MGHRA and CDR2 as YSYEKL. CDR3 amino acids: CASSPPYGVSSYEQYF. Written as DNA, the CDR3 is TGCGCCAGCAGCCCCCCCTATGGAGTCAGCTCCTACGAGCAGTACTTC.

The chain has TRBV12-3 or TRBV12-4 and TRBJ1-6; D perhaps matches TRBD1 (5 bases). The CDR3 has 14 residues. V lost 4 bases, J lost 10 bases, and 14 bases lay in between. The CDR3 DNA follows: TGTGCCAGCAGTTCAGTGGGGGGGAACTCACCCCTCCACTTT. Protein product: CASSSVGGNSPLHF.

With regard to this clonotype: A much larger clone lies one base from this, so it may be a read error. V is TRBV2 and J is TRBJ2-7, with a weak D call TRBD2 (6 bases). The CDR3 has 16 amino acids. Per the germline V gene, CDR1 is SNHLY and CDR2 is FYNNEI. As DNA, the CDR3 is TGTGCCGGCAGAGGCCGAAGGCCGGGAGAGTCCTACGAGCAGTACTTC. The encoded protein is CAGRGRRPGESYEQYF.

Note on this clonotype: At one end the junction does not follow the germline gene, possibly because of a read error. This sequence joins TRBV5-1 and TRBJ2-7; 8 bases align to TRBD2. This CDR3 is built from 10 residues. The germline CDR1 and CDR2 sequences are SGHRS and YFSETQ. CDR3 nucleotide sequence: TGCGCCAGCAGCTTGGAAGCGGGGGCCTTT. Protein: CASSLEAGAF. Full variable domain (remainder filled in from reference TRBV5-1 and TRBJ2-7): KAGVTQTPRYLIKTRGQQVTLSCSPISGHRSVSWYQQTPGQGLQFLFEYFSETQRNKGNFPGRFSGRQFSNSRSEMNVSTLELGDSALYLCASSLEAGAFGPGTRLTVT.

This clonotype was detected ten times or more. The chain links TRBV2 to TRBJ1-5, with 8 bases matching TRBD1. The germline V gene has CDR1 SNHLY and CDR2 FYNNEI. V lost 7 bases and J lost 4; bases outside the gene matches: 9. This CDR3 spans 15 amino acids. In DNA form, the CDR3 reads TGTGCCAGCACCCTAACCACAGGGGGTAATCAGCCCCAGCATTTT. Protein sequence: CASTLTTGGNQPQHF.